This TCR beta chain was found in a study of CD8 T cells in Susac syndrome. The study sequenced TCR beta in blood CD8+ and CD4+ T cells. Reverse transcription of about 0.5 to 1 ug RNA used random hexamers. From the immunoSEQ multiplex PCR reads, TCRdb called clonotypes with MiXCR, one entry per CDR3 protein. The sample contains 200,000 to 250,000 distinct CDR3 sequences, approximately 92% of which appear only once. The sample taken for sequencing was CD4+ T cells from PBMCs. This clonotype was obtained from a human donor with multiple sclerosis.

This CDR3 is CASRRGMSTEAFF. CDR3 bases: TGCGCCAGCAGGCGGGGTATGAGCACTGAAGCTTTCTTT. The chain employs TRBV4-1 and TRBJ1-1, with D uncertain. Trimming took off 6 bases at V and 4 bases at J, with 12 bases between the two ends. Germline CDR1 MGHRA, CDR2 YSYEKL. The CDR3 has 13 amino acids.